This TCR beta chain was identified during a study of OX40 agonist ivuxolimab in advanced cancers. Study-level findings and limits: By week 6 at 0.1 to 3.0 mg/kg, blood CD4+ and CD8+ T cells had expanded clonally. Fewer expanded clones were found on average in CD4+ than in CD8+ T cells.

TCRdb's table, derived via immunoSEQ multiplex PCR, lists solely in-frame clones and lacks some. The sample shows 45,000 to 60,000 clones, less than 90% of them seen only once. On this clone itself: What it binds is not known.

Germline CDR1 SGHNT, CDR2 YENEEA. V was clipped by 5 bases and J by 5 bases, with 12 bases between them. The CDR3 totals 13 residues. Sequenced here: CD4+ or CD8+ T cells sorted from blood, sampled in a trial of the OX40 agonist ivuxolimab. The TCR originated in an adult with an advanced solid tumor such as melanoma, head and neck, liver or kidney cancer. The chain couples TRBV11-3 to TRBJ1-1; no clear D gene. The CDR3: CASSQFLGTEAFF. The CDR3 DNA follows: TGTGCCAGCAGCCAATTTTTGGGGACTGAAGCTTTCTTT.